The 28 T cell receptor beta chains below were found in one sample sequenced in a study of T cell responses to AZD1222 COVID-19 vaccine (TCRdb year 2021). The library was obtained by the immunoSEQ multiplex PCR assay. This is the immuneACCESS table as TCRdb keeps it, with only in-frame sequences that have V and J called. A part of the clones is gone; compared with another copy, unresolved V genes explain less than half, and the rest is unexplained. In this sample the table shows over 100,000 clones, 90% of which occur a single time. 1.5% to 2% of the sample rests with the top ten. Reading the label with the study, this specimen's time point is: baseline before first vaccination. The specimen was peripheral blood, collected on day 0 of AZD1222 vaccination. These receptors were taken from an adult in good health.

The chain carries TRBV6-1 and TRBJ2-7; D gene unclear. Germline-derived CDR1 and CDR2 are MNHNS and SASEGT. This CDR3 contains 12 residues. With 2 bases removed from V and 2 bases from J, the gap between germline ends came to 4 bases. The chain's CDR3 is CASSEWAYEQYF. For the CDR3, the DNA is TGTGCCAGCAGTGAATGGGCCTACGAGCAGTACTTC.

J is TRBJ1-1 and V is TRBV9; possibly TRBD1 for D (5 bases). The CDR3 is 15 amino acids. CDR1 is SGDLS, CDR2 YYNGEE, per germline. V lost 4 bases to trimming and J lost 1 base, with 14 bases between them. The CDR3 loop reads CASSPRQGANTEAFF. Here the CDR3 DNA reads TGTGCCAGCAGCCCCCGCCAGGGCGCGAACACTGAAGCTTTCTTT.

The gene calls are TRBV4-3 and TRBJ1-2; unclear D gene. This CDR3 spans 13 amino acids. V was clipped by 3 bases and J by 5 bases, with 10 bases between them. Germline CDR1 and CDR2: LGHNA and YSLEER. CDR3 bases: TGCGCCAGCAGCCAGGAAATGCAATATGGCTACACCTTC. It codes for CASSQEMQYGYTF.

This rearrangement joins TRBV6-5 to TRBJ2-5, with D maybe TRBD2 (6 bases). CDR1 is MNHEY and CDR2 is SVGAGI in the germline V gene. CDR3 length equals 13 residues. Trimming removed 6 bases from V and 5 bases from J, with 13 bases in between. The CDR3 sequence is CASSQPGRETQYF. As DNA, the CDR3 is TGTGCCAGCAGCCAACCGGGGAGGGAGACCCAGTACTTC.

For the CDR3, the DNA is TGTGCCAGCAGCGTAGGGTCGTGGGGGGAAGATACGCAGTATTTT. Protein: CASSVGSWGEDTQYF. The V gene is TRBV9, the J gene TRBJ2-3; weak D call: TRBD2 (6 bases). Trimming left V 0 bases short and J 5 bases short, with 13 bases between. Looked up from germline, CDR1 is SGDLS and CDR2 is YYNGEE. This CDR3 region has 15 residues.

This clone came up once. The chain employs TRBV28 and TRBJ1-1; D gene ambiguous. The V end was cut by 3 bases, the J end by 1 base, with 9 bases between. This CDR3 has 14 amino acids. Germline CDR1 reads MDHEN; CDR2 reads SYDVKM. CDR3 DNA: TGTGCCAGCAGTTTTGGGTTGCCGAACACTGAAGCTTTCTTT. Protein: CASSFGLPNTEAFF.

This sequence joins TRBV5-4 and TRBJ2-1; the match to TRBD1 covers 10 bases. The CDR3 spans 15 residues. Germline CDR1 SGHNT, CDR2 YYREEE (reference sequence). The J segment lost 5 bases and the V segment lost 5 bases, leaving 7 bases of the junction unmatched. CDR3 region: CASRDRGYRNNEQFF. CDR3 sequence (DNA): TGTGCCAGCAGGGACAGGGGGTACCGAAACAATGAGCAGTTCTTC.

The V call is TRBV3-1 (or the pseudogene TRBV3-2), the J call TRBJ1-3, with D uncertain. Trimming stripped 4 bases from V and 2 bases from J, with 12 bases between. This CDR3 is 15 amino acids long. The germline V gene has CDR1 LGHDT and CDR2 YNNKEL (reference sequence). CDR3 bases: TGTGCCAGCAGCCCCGCCCGGACGGCTGGAAACACCATATATTTT. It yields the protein CASSPARTAGNTIYF.

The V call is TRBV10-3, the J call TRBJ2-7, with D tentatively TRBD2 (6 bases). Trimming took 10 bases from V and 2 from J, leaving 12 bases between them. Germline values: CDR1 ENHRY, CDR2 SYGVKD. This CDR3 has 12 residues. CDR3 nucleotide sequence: TGTGCCACTATGGAGGGTACCTACGAGCAGTACTTC. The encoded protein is CATMEGTYEQYF.

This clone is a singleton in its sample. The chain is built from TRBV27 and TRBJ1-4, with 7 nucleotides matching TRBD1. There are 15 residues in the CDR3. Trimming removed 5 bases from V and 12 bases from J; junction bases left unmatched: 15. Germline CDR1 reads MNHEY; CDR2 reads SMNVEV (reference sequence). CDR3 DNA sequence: TGTGCCAGCAGTCTCGACCCGACAGGGTTCGGCGAACTGTTTTTT. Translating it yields CASSLDPTGFGELFF.

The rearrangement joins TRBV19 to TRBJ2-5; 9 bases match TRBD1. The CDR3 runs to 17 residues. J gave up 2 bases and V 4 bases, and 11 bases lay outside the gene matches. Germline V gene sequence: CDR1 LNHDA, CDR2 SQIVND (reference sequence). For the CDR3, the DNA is TGTGCCAGTAGTAGAAACAGGGGGCCTAGTCTTCAAGAGACCCAGTACTTC. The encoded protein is CASSRNRGPSLQETQYF.

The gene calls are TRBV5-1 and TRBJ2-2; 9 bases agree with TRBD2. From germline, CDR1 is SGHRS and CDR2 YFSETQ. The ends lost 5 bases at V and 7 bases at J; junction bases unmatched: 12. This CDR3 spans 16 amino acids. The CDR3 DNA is TGCGCCAGCAGTTTGCTAGCGGGGTCCTCTGGCGGGGAGCTGTTTTTT. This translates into CASSLLAGSSGGELFF.

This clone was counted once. The DNA for the CDR3 is TGTGCCAGCAGCCCGGGGGACAGGGACATCCCCGGGCTGTTTTTT. The encoded protein is CASSPGDRDIPGLFF. The chain combines TRBV9 with TRBJ1-4; 9 positions match TRBD1. Germline CDR1 SGDLS, CDR2 YYNGEE. CDR3 length: 15 residues. V was clipped by 4 bases and J by 14 bases; unmatched bases: 15.

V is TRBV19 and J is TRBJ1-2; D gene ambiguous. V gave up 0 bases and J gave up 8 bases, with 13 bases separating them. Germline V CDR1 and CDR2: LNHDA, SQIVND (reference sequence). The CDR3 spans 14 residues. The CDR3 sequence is CASSIEPAVRGYTF. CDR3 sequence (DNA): TGTGCCAGTAGTATAGAGCCCGCGGTGAGAGGCTACACCTTC.

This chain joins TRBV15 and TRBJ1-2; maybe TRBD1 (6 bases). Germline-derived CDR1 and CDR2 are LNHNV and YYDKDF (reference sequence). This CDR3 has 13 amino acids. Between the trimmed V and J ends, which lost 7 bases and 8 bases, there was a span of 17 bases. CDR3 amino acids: CATTTAGGQGYTF. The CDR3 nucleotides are TGTGCCACCACTACAGCGGGGGGACAAGGCTACACCTTC. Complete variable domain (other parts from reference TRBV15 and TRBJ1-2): DAMVIQNPRYQVTQFGKPVTLSCSQTLNHNVMYWYQQKSSQAPKLLFHYYDKDFNNEADTPDNFQSRRPNTSFCFLDIRSPGLGDTAMYLCATTTAGGQGYTFGSGTRLTVV.

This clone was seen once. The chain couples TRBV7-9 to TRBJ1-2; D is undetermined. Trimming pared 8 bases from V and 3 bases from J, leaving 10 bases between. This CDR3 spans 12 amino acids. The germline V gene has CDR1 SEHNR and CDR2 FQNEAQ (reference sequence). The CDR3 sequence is CASGEEDYGYTF. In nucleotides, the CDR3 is TGTGCCAGCGGGGAGGAGGACTATGGCTACACCTTC.

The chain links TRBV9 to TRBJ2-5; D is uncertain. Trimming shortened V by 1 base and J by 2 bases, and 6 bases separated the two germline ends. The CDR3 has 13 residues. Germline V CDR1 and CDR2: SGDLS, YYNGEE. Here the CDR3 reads CASSVRFQETQYF. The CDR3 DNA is TGTGCCAGCAGCGTACGGTTTCAAGAGACCCAGTACTTC. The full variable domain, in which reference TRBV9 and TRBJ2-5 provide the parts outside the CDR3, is DSGVTQTPKHLITATGQRVTLRCSPRSGDLSVYWYQQSLDQGLQFLIQYYNGEERAKGNILERFSAQQFPDLHSELNLSSLELGDSALYFCASSVRFQETQYFGPGTRLLVL.

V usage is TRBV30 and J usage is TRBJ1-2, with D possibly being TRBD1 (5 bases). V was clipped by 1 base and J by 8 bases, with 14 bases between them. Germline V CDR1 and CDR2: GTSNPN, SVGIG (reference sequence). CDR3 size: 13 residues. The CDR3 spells CAWSAGLPKGYTF. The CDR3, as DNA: TGTGCCTGGAGTGCGGGACTGCCAAAAGGCTACACCTTC.

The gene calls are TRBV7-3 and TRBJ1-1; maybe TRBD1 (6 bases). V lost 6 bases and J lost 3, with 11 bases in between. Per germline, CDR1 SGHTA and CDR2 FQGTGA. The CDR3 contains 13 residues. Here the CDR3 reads CASSGGLDTEAFF. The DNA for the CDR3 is TGTGCCAGCAGTGGGGGGCTGGACACTGAAGCTTTCTTT.

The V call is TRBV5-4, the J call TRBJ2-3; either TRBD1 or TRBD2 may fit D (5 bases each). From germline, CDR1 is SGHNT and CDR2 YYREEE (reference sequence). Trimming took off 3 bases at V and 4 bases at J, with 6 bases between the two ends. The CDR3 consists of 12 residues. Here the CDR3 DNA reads TGTGCCAGCAGCTCGGGACCAGATACGCAGTATTTT. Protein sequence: CASSSGPDTQYF. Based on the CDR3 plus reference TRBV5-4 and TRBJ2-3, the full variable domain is ETGVTQSPTHLIKTRGQQVTLRCSSQSGHNTVSWYQQALGQGPQFIFQYYREEENGRGNFPPRFSGLQFPNYSSELNVNALELDDSALYLCASSSGPDTQYFGPGTRLTVL.

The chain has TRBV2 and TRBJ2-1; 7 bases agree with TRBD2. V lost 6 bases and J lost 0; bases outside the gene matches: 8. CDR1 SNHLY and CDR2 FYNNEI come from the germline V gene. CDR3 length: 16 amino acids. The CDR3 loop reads CASRLAGDLSYNEQFF. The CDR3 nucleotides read TGTGCCAGCAGGCTGGCGGGGGACCTCTCCTACAATGAGCAGTTCTTC.

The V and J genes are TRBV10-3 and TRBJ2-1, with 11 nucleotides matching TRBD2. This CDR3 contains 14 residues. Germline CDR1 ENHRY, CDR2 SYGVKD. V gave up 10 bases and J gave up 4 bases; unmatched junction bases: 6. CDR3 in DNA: TGTGCCACCCTGGGACTAGCGGATTACAATGAGCAGTTCTTC. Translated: CATLGLADYNEQFF.

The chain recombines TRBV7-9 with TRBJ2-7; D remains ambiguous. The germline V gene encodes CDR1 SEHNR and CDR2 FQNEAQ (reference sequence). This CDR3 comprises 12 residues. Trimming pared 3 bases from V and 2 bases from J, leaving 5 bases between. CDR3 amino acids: CASSLGTYEQYF. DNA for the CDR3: TGTGCCAGCAGCTTGGGGACCTACGAGCAGTACTTC.

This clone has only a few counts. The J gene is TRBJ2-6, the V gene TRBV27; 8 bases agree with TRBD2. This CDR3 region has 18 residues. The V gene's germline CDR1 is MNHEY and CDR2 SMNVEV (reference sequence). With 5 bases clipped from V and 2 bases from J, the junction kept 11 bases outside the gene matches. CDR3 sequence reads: CASSLTSAGSPGANVLTF. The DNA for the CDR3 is TGTGCCAGCAGTCTGACTAGCGCCGGCTCCCCTGGGGCCAACGTCCTGACTTTC.

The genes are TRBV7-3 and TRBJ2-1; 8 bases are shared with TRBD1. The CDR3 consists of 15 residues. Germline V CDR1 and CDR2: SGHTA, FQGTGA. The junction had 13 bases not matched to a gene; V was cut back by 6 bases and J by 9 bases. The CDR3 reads CASSNTGTGPREQFF. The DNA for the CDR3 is TGTGCCAGCAGTAATACCGGGACAGGCCCCCGTGAGCAGTTCTTC.

The CDR3 region is CASSPLRQANTEAFF. The CDR3 DNA sequence: TGTGCCAGCTCACCACTCCGGCAGGCGAACACTGAAGCTTTCTTT. V and J are TRBV18 and TRBJ1-1; D not resolved. This CDR3 spans 15 amino acids. Per germline, CDR1 KGHSH and CDR2 LQKENI. The V and J ends lost 1 base and 1 base respectively, with 10 bases between them. Looking up the rest from reference TRBV18 and TRBJ1-1 gives the full variable domain: NAGVMQNPRHLVRRRGQEARLRCSPMKGHSHVYWYRQLPEEGLKFMVYLQKENIIDESGMPKERFSAEFPKEGPSILRIQQVVRGDSAAYFCASSPLRQANTEAFFGQGTRLTVV.

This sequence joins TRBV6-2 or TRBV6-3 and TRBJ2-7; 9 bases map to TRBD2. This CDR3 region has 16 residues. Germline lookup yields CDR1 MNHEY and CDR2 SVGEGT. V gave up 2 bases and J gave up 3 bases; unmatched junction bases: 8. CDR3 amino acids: CASSYPLAGGNYEQYF. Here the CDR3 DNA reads TGTGCCAGCAGTTACCCCTTGGCGGGGGGGAACTACGAGCAGTACTTC.

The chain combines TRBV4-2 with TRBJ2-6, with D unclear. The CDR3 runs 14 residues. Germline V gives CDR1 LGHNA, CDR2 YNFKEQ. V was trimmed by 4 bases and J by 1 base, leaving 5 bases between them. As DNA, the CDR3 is TGTGCCAGCAGCCCCCCGTCTGGGGCCAACGTCCTGACTTTC. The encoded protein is CASSPPSGANVLTF.